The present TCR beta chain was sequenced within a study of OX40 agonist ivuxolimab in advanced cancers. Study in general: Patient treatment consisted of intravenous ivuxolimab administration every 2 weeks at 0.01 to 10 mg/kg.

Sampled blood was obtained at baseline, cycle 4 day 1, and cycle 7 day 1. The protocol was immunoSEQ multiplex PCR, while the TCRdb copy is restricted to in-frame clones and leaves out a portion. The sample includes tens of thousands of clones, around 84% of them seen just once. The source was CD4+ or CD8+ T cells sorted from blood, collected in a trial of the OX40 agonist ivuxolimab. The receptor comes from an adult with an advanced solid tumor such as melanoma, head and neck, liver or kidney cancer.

The CDR3 DNA reads TGCGCCAGCAGACAAACTACTAGCGGGCAGCACGAGCAGTACTTC. Translated, it gives CASRQTTSGQHEQYF. The V gene is TRBV4-1, the J gene TRBJ2-7; 9 bases are shared with TRBD2. This CDR3 comprises 15 residues. Germline assignment: CDR1 MGHRA and CDR2 YSYEKL. Unmatched junction bases numbered 11, after V lost 6 bases and J lost 5 bases.